This T cell receptor beta chain was sequenced in a study of early T cells in non-severe SARS-CoV-2 infection. Study summary: Sequencing of unsorted whole blood was done on bulk RNA, leaving chains unpaired. Findings and caveats of the study: The study's VDJdb matching favored anti-spike CD8 responses and missed private and CD4 specificities.

Unique molecular identifier tags were affixed to discrete cDNA molecules. TCRdb re-called the 5' RACE reads with MiXCR, one entry per CDR3 protein. The table lists around 60,000 distinct CDR3 sequences, 20% to 25% of them singletons. Details on this clonotype: Antigen unknown.

The sample here was whole blood, taken at baseline. The TCR originated in an adult who was a healthcare worker with PCR-confirmed SARS-CoV-2 infection or an uninfected control (not recorded which).

The CDR3 DNA is TGTGCTAGTGGATACGGGGCAGATACGCAGTATTTT. Translating gives CASGYGADTQYF. V usage is TRBV12-5 and J usage is TRBJ2-3, with D perhaps TRBD2 (5 bases). The CDR3 covers 12 residues. Germline V gene data show CDR1 as LGHNT and CDR2 as FRNRAP. Trimming left V 6 bases short and J 4 bases short, with 8 bases between.